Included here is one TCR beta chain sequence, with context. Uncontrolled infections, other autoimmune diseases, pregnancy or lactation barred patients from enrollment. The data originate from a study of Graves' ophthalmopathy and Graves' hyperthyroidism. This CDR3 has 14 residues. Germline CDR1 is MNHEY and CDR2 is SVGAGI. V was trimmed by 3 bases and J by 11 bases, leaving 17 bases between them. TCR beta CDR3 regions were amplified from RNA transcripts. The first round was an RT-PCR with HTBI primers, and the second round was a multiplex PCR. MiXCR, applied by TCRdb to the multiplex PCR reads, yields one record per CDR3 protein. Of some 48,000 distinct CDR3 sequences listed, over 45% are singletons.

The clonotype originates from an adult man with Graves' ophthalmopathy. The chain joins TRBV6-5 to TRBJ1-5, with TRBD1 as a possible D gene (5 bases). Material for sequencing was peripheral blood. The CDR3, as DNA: TGTGCCAGCAGTTATGGGACCCGGCGAGAGACCCAGCATTTT. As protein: CASSYGTRRETQHF.